This T cell receptor (beta chain) comes out of a study of blood T cells in healthy people across ages. The study, taken as a whole, reports: Diversity figures based on one million T cells were deemed too low.

A second PCR, run for about 6 to 12 cycles, used a sample-barcoded 5' primer plus a J-beta primer mix. There were at least 3 million CDR3-containing paired-end reads obtained from each sample. TCRdb reanalysed the 5' RACE reads using MiXCR and keeps one entry per CDR3 protein. The sample includes about a million distinct CDR3 sequences, roughly 51% of them seen just once. The CDR3 runs 15 residues. V was pared by 0 bases and J by 9 bases, with 12 bases between. Germline V gene data show CDR1 as MNHEY and CDR2 as SVGAGI. Per-sample PBMC isolation yielded at least 6.5 million cells. Total RNA was isolated from each sample in quantities of at least 6 micrograms. Notes on this clonotype: Its target is not known.

This TCR was recovered from a woman aged 60-75 years in good health. Sequencing was done on a sample of blood. The rearrangement joins TRBV6-5 to TRBJ1-6; D is perhaps TRBD1 (6 bases). The CDR3 sequence is CASSYSGGPFSPLHF. The DNA for the CDR3 is TGTGCCAGCAGTTACTCAGGGGGGCCTTTTTCACCCCTCCACTTT.